Listed below are T cell receptor beta chains from one sample, sequenced in a study of OX40 agonist ivuxolimab in advanced cancers. Assay: immunoSEQ multiplex PCR; the TCRdb copy retains only in-frame clones and omits some. The table includes approximately 43,000 clones, over 80% detected once. This material consisted of CD4+ or CD8+ T cells sorted from blood, taken in a trial of the OX40 agonist ivuxolimab. All receptors derive from an adult with an advanced solid tumor such as melanoma, head and neck, liver or kidney cancer. Both conserved end residues are part of each CDR3. The order of the fields is V gene, CDR3 length, CDR3 protein.

V gene: TRBV5-8; CDR3 length: 12; CDR3 protein: CASSLLRGEQYF
V gene: TRBV18; CDR3 length: 18; CDR3 protein: CASSPPTRGQGRRQPQHF
V gene: TRBV25-1; CDR3 length: 15; CDR3 protein: CASSARGSSTDTQYF
V gene: TRBV11-3; CDR3 length: 15; CDR3 protein: CASSLRGGTNEKLFF
V gene: TRBV7-9; CDR3 length: 14; CDR3 protein: CASSFLRPDNEQFF
V gene: TRBV5-1; CDR3 length: 16; CDR3 protein: CASSLALTSLTGELFF
V gene: TRBV30; CDR3 length: 13; CDR3 protein: CAWSVRSRNEQYF
V gene: TRBV4-3; CDR3 length: 15; CDR3 protein: CASSQAGTSTDTQYF
V gene: TRBV30; CDR3 length: 17; CDR3 protein: CAWSVRRTGPGDQPQHF
V gene: TRBV7-6; CDR3 length: 14; CDR3 protein: CASSLGDNRAEQYF